Following are 27 T cell receptor beta chains from one sample sequenced in a study of cytomegalovirus exposure and HLA in healthy donors. The PCR made use of 60 Vbeta and 13 Jbeta primers. Sequencing used immunoSEQ multiplex PCR; TCRdb keeps in-frame clones, though not all of them. Counted here are around 55,000 clones, approximately 71% occurring once; the ten biggest clones make up 30% to 40%. Specimen: PBMCs. These receptors came from a man in his forties or fifties in good health and CMV-seropositive.

The chain employs TRBV6-5 and TRBJ1-3; tentatively, D is TRBD1 (6 bases). With 7 bases removed from V and 0 bases from J, the gap between germline ends came to 13 bases. This CDR3 comprises 15 residues. Germline V gene sequence: CDR1 MNHEY, CDR2 SVGAGI. CDR3 bases: TGTGCCAGCACCAGGCAGGGGAGCTCTGGAAACACCATATATTTT. Residues: CASTRQGSSGNTIYF.

Only one count was recorded for this clone. The chain carries TRBV25-1 and TRBJ2-7; tentatively, D is TRBD2 (5 bases). CDR3 size: 12 residues. Trimming left V 8 bases short and J 0 bases short, with 8 bases between. Germline V gene data show CDR1 as MGHDK and CDR2 as SYGVNS. The CDR3 DNA is TGTGCCAGCGAGGGAAACTCCTACGAGCAGTACTTC. Its protein product is CASEGNSYEQYF.

The J gene is TRBJ1-6, the V gene TRBV14, with D perhaps TRBD1 (6 bases). Trimming stripped 2 bases from V and 7 bases from J, with 12 bases between. The CDR3 is 15 amino acids. CDR1 and CDR2 (germline): SGHDN, FVKESK. CDR3: CASSQSWGRNSPLHF. For the CDR3, the DNA is TGTGCCAGCAGCCAAAGTTGGGGGCGGAATTCACCCCTCCACTTT.

The chain employs TRBV2 and TRBJ2-1; 13 bases are shared with TRBD2. CDR3 size: 16 residues. Germline V gene data show CDR1 as SNHLY and CDR2 as FYNNEI. Trimming at V came to 4 bases and at J to 6 bases, leaving 6 bases not matched to a gene. The CDR3 spells CASSAWTSGGPNEQFF. CDR3 nucleotide sequence: TGTGCCAGCAGTGCTTGGACTAGCGGGGGCCCCAATGAGCAGTTCTTC.

V is TRBV7-2 and J is TRBJ2-2; D unclear. The CDR3 length is 14 residues. Germline-derived CDR1 and CDR2 are SGHTA and FQGNSA. Trimming left V 4 bases short and J 6 bases short, with 12 bases between. Written as DNA, the CDR3 is TGTGCCAGCAGCTACGGTTACAGAGCCGGGGAGCTGTTTTTT. It encodes CASSYGYRAGELFF.

The rearrangement uses TRBV16 and TRBJ1-1; D unclear. Trimming took off 0 bases at V and 1 base at J, with 9 bases between the two ends. Germline V gene data show CDR1 as KGHSY and CDR2 as FQNENV. The CDR3 has 15 residues. This CDR3 reads CASSQSWSGNTEAFF. The CDR3 DNA follows: TGTGCCAGCAGCCAATCATGGTCGGGGAACACTGAAGCTTTCTTT.

The V and J genes are TRBV2 and TRBJ2-1; unclear D gene. Germline V gene sequence: CDR1 SNHLY, CDR2 FYNNEI. Trimming removed 6 bases from V and 4 bases from J, with 10 bases in between. The CDR3 has 13 residues. CDR3 region: CASRADTYNEQFF. CDR3 nucleotides: TGTGCCAGCAGGGCAGACACATACAATGAGCAGTTCTTC.

This sequence joins TRBV2 and TRBJ1-5, with D uncertain. CDR1 and CDR2 from the germline V gene are SNHLY and FYNNEI. The CDR3 sequence is 14 residues long. Trimming stripped 8 bases from V and 3 bases from J, with 14 bases between. The CDR3 region has the DNA TGTGCCAGCGAAACCGACATTTACAATCAGCCCCAGCATTTT. It is translated as CASETDIYNQPQHF. The full variable domain, its missing parts supplied by reference TRBV2 and TRBJ1-5, is EPEVTQTPSHQVTQMGQEVILRCVPISNHLYFYWYRQILGQKVEFLVSFYNNEISEKSEIFDDQFSVERPDGSNFTLKIRSTKLEDSAMYFCASETDIYNQPQHFGDGTRLSIL.

This sequence joins TRBV9 and TRBJ1-2; a weak D match, TRBD1 (5 bases). The length of the CDR3 is 15 residues. Deletions cut 4 bases from V and 4 bases from J, with 17 bases between. CDR1 and CDR2 from the germline V gene are SGDLS and YYNGEE. The DNA for the CDR3 is TGTGCCAGCAGCCCAAGAGGGAGGGGCGCCTATGGCTACACCTTC. Its translation is CASSPRGRGAYGYTF.

The chain joins TRBV18 to TRBJ1-1; D call uncertain. The germline V and J ends were trimmed by 0 bases and 6 bases, with 8 bases remaining between them. CDR3 size: 13 residues. Germline values: CDR1 KGHSH, CDR2 LQKENI. CDR3 coding DNA: TGTGCCAGCTCACCACCGAACCGGGCTGAAGCTTTCTTT. It translates to CASSPPNRAEAFF.

This chain joins TRBV30 and TRBJ1-1, with 8 bases identical to TRBD1. Germline V gene data show CDR1 as GTSNPN and CDR2 as SVGIG (reference sequence). Trimming removed 2 bases from V and 7 bases from J; junction bases left unmatched: 3. The CDR3 has 12 amino acids. The chain's CDR3 is CAWSPDRGEAFF. The CDR3, as DNA: TGTGCCTGGAGTCCCGACAGGGGTGAAGCTTTCTTT.

This chain links TRBV12-5 with TRBJ2-3; D may be TRBD2 (7 bases). The CDR3 totals 15 residues. Trimming removed 6 bases from V and 6 bases from J, with 19 bases in between. Germline V gene sequence: CDR1 LGHNT, CDR2 FRNRAP. CDR3 sequence reads: CASGDHGGPEDTQYF. CDR3 bases: TGTGCTAGTGGGGACCACGGGGGGCCCGAGGATACGCAGTATTTT.

The chain joins TRBV21-1 to TRBJ2-6; TRBD1 reflects the table's D call only, with no check against the DNA. TRBV21-1 is tagged as a pseudogene. The CDR3 is 16 residues long. Here the CDR3 DNA reads TGTGCCAGCAGCAAACGCCAGAACCCTGGGGCCAACGTCCTGACTTTC. This codes for CASSKRQNPGANVLTF.

The table lists this clone with a few counts. The J gene is TRBJ1-2, the V gene TRBV5-6, with unresolved D. This CDR3 is built from 14 residues. Germline V CDR1 and CDR2: SGHDT, YYEEEE. Trimming pared 0 bases from V and 2 bases from J, leaving 8 bases between. The CDR3, as DNA: TGTGCCAGCAGCTTGGAACCGGAGAACTATGGCTACACCTTC. It encodes CASSLEPENYGYTF. The full variable domain, with the rest looked up from reference TRBV5-6 and TRBJ1-2, is DAGVTQSPTHLIKTRGQQVTLRCSPKSGHDTVSWYQQALGQGPQFIFQYYEEEERQRGNFPDRFSGHQFPNYSSELNVNALLLGDSALYLCASSLEPENYGYTFGSGTRLTVV.

CDR3 DNA: TGTGCCAGCCACCAGGGGGCGAGTTCACCCCTCCACTTT. It codes for CASHQGASSPLHF. The chain has TRBV6-6 and TRBJ1-6; 8 bases are a match to TRBD1. The CDR3 covers 13 residues. Trimming took 8 bases from V and 9 from J; bases not matched to a gene: 6. CDR1 MNHNY and CDR2 SVGAGI come from the germline V gene (reference sequence).

The V call is TRBV7-2, the J call TRBJ1-6; 7 bases line up with TRBD1. This CDR3 region has 15 residues. Per the germline V gene, CDR1 is SGHTA and CDR2 is FQGNSA. The V gene end was trimmed by 5 bases and the J gene end by 9 bases; junction bases not matched to a gene: 10. The CDR3 DNA sequence: TGTGCCAGCAGCCTACGACAGGGAGTCGGTTCACCCCTCCACTTT. This encodes CASSLRQGVGSPLHF.

The chain recombines TRBV7-2 with TRBJ2-3, with 7 bases aligning to TRBD2. V was pared by 6 bases and J by 7 bases, with 19 bases of the junction left unmatched. CDR1 is SGHTA and CDR2 is FQGNSA in the germline V gene. This CDR3 region has 17 residues. The CDR3 sequence is CASRRTSVQVGINTQYF. The DNA of the CDR3 is TGTGCCAGCAGAAGAACTAGCGTCCAAGTAGGGATAAATACGCAGTATTTT.

This clone has a single count. This chain joins TRBV18 and TRBJ2-5, with D uncertain. The ends were cut back, 3 bases at V and 2 bases at J, with 7 bases in the middle. The CDR3 is made up of 13 amino acids. Germline V gene lookup returns CDR1 KGHSH and CDR2 LQKENI. CDR3 nucleotides: TGTGCCAGCTCACCCCCCAGTCAAGAGACCCAGTACTTC. It encodes CASSPPSQETQYF.

The chain couples TRBV19 to TRBJ2-5; TRBD1 is a possible D gene (5 bases). V was trimmed by 5 bases and J by 5 bases, leaving 12 bases between them. The CDR3 is 13 residues long. Germline-derived CDR1 and CDR2 are LNHDA and SQIVND (reference sequence). The CDR3 DNA reads TGTGCCAGTAGTGAGGATAAGGGGGAGACCCAGTACTTC. Encoded protein: CASSEDKGETQYF.

V gene TRBV29-1 combines with J gene TRBJ2-3; no definite D call. Per germline, CDR1 SQVTM and CDR2 ANQGSEA. The CDR3 totals 13 residues. V dropped 4 bases and J dropped 2 bases, with 10 bases sitting between them. The DNA for the CDR3 is TGCAGCGTTGGGGCCTACACCACAGATACGCAGTATTTT. Amino acids: CSVGAYTTDTQYF.

Turning to this clone: Relative to the germline gene, one junction end is altered; a read error may explain this. The genes are TRBV6-6 and TRBJ2-5; 14 bases align to TRBD2. The DNA matches TRBJ2-7 better at its end, which makes the J call doubtful. This CDR3 has 14 residues. CDR1 and CDR2 from the germline V gene are MNHNY and SVGAGI (reference sequence). CDR3 DNA sequence: TGCGCCAGCAGGACTAGCGGGGGGATCTACGAGCAGTACTTC. This translates into CASRTSGGIYEQYF.

This clone was picked up a small number of times. This chain uses TRBV7-8 with TRBJ1-2; D may be TRBD1 (6 bases). The germline CDR1 and CDR2 sequences are SGHVS and FQNEAQ. V was pared by 5 bases and J by 2 bases, with 12 bases between. This CDR3 region has 14 residues. The CDR3 DNA follows: TGTGCCAGCAGCCTCAAGGACAGCAACTATGGCTACACCTTC. It yields the protein CASSLKDSNYGYTF. The variable domain in full, with the rest retrieved from reference TRBV7-8 and TRBJ1-2, is GAGVSQSPRYKVAKRGQDVALRCDPISGHVSLFWYQQALGQGPEFLTYFQNEAQLDKSGLPSDRFFAERPEGSVSTLKIQRTQQEDSAVYLCASSLKDSNYGYTFGSGTRLTVV.

The chain combines TRBV9 with TRBJ1-4; D call uncertain. In germline, CDR1 is SGDLS, CDR2 YYNGEE. The CDR3 contains 13 residues. V shed 3 bases and J shed 6 bases, with 9 bases lying between them. The CDR3 DNA follows: TGTGCCAGCAGCGACGGTATGGATGAAAAACTGTTTTTT. Protein product: CASSDGMDEKLFF.

V usage is TRBV6-5 and J usage is TRBJ2-3, with a tentative D call TRBD1 (5 bases). CDR3 length equals 16 residues. Between the trimmed V and J ends, which lost 3 bases and 10 bases, there was a span of 23 bases. From germline, CDR1 is MNHEY and CDR2 SVGAGI. The CDR3 DNA sequence: TGTGCCAGCAGTTATGGGGCAGGGTCCCGGCTCAGTCCGCAGTATTTT. This gives the protein CASSYGAGSRLSPQYF.

This chain connects TRBV5-4 to TRBJ2-1; D gene uncertain. Germline lookup yields CDR1 SGHNT and CDR2 YYREEE (reference sequence). The CDR3 runs 12 residues. V lost 1 base and J lost 10, with 9 bases in between. The CDR3 protein is CASSLYHREQFF. CDR3 nucleotides: TGTGCCAGCAGCTTGTACCATCGGGAGCAGTTCTTC.

J is TRBJ2-5 and V is TRBV6-6, with 7 nucleotides matching TRBD1. With 6 bases clipped from V and 3 bases from J, the junction kept 7 bases outside the gene matches. Germline assignment: CDR1 MNHNY and CDR2 SVGAGI (reference sequence). The CDR3 is made up of 14 amino acids. The CDR3 sequence: CASRTGTEKETQYF. Written as DNA, the CDR3 is TGTGCCAGCAGGACCGGGACAGAGAAAGAGACCCAGTACTTC.

The chain combines TRBV27 with TRBJ1-5; the D gene is possibly TRBD1 (6 bases). V gave up 6 bases and J gave up 0 bases, with 15 bases separating them. Germline V gene data show CDR1 as MNHEY and CDR2 as SMNVEV (reference sequence). The CDR3 extends over 16 amino acids. The CDR3 region is CASSPGAPHSNQPQHF. The CDR3 nucleotides read TGTGCCAGCAGCCCAGGGGCACCCCATAGCAATCAGCCCCAGCATTTT.